This TCR beta chain was observed in a study of PD-1 blockade in classical Hodgkin lymphoma. Generated by immunoSEQ multiplex PCR, the TCRdb table keeps only in-frame clones and is missing some. Here the sample spans 1,500 to 2,000 clones, about nine tenths being singletons. Findings and limits, study-wide: The study found that TCR diversity rose significantly by C4D1 in CD4+ but not CD8+ cells.

Every patient relapsed after autologous stem cell transplantation, and brentuximab vedotin exposure varied. Negative selection with magnetic separation was used to purify CD4+ T cells from thawed PBMCs. CDR1 KGHSH and CDR2 LQKENI come from the germline V gene. This CDR3 contains 14 residues. With 0 bases removed from V and 6 bases from J, the gap between germline ends came to 9 bases. As for this clone: Its antigen is not identified.

The sequencing here drew on CD4+ T cells from blood, taken at baseline. This clonotype was sampled from a human donor with classical Hodgkin lymphoma. The V and J genes are TRBV18 and TRBJ2-1; the D gene is possibly TRBD2 (6 bases). CDR3 residues: CASSPPLTSNEQFF. The CDR3 DNA reads as TGTGCCAGCTCACCACCTTTGACTAGCAATGAGCAGTTCTTC.